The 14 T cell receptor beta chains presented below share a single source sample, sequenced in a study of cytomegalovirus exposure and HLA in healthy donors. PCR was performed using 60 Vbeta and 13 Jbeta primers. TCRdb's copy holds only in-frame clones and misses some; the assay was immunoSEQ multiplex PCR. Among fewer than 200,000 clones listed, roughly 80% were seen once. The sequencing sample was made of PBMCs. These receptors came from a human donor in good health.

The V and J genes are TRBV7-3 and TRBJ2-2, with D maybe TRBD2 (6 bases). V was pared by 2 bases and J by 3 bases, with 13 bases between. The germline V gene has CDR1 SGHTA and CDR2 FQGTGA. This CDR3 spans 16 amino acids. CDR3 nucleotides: TGTGCCAGCAGCTTAGGATTTGGAGGGTACACCGGGGAGCTGTTTTTT. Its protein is CASSLGFGGYTGELFF.

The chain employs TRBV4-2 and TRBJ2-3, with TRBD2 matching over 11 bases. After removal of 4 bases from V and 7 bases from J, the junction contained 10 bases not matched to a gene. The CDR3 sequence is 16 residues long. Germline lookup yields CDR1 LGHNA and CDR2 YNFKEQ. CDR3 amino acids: CASSPSISGGENTQYF. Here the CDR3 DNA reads TGTGCCAGCAGCCCCTCTATTAGCGGGGGGGAGAATACGCAGTATTTT.

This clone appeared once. Here the CDR3 reads CASSASTSGGADTDTQYF. In DNA form, the CDR3 reads TGCGCCAGCAGCGCTTCGACTAGCGGGGGGGCCGACACAGATACGCAGTATTTT. V is TRBV5-1 and J is TRBJ2-3; 14 nucleotides line up with TRBD2. V shed 4 bases, J shed 2 bases, and the junction held 9 bases outside the gene matches. The CDR3 runs 18 residues. CDR1 and CDR2 from the germline V gene are SGHRS and YFSETQ.

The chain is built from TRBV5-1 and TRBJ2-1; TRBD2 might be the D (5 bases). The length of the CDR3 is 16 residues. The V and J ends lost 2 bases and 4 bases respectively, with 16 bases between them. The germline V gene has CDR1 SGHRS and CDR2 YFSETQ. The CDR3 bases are TGCGCCAGCAGCTTTGGGCATTTAGACTATTACAATGAGCAGTTCTTC. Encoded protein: CASSFGHLDYYNEQFF.

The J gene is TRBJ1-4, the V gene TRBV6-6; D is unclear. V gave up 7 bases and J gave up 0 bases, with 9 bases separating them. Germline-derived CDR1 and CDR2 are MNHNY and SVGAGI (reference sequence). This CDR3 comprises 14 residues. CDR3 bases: TGTGCCAGCACACGGTTTGCAACTAATGAAAAACTGTTTTTT. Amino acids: CASTRFATNEKLFF.

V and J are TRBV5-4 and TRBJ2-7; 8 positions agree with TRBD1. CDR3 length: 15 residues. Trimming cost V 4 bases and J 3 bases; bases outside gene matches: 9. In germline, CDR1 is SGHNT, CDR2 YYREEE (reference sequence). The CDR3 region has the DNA TGTGCCAGCAGCCCAGGTGCGGACAGGGACTACGAGCAGTACTTC. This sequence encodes CASSPGADRDYEQYF.

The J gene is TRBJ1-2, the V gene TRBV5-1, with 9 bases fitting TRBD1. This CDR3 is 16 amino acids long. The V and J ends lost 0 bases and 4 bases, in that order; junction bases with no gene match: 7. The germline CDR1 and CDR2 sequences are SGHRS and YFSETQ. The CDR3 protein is CASSLAERTGAYGYTF. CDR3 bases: TGCGCCAGCAGCTTGGCCGAGAGGACAGGGGCCTATGGCTACACCTTC.

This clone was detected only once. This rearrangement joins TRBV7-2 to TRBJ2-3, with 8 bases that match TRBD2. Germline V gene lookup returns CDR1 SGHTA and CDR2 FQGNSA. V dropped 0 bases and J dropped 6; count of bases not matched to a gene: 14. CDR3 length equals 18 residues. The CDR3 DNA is TGTGCCAGCAGCTTAGCGCGGGTTGGCGGGGGGAAGGGGGATACGCAGTATTTT. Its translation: CASSLARVGGGKGDTQYF.

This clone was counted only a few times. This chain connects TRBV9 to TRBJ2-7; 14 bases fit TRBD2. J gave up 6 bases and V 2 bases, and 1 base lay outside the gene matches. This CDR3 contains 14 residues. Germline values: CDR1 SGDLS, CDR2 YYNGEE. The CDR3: CASSVGLAGAEQYF. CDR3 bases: TGTGCCAGCAGCGTGGGACTAGCGGGGGCCGAGCAGTACTTC. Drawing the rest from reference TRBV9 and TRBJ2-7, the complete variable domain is DSGVTQTPKHLITATGQRVTLRCSPRSGDLSVYWYQQSLDQGLQFLIQYYNGEERAKGNILERFSAQQFPDLHSELNLSSLELGDSALYFCASSVGLAGAEQYFGPGTRLTVT.

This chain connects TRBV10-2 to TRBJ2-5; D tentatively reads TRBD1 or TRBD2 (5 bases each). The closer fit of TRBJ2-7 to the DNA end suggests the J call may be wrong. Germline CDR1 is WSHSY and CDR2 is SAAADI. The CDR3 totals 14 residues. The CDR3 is CASNRPHGGYEQYF. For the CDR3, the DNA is TGCGCCAGCAACAGACCGCATGGGGGCTACGAGCAGTACTTC.

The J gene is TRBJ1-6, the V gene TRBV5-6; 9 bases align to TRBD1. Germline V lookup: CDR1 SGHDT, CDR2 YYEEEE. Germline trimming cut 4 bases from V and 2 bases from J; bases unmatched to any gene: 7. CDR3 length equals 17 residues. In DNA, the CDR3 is TGTGCCAGCAGCGGTGGACAGGGGATGACCTATAATTCACCCCTCCACTTT. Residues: CASSGGQGMTYNSPLHF.

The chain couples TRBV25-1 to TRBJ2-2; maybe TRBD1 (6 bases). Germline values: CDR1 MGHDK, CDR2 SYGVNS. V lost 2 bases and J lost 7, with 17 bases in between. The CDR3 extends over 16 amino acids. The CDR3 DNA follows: TGTGCCAGCAGTGAAGAACCACAGGGTATTAGCGGGGAGCTGTTTTTT. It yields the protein CASSEEPQGISGELFF.

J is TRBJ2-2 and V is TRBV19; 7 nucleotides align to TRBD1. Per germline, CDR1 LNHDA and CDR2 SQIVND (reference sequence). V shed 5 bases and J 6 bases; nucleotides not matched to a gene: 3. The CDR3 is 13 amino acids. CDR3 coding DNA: TGTGCCAGTAGTGCCGACAGGGCCGGGGAGCTGTTTTTT. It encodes CASSADRAGELFF.

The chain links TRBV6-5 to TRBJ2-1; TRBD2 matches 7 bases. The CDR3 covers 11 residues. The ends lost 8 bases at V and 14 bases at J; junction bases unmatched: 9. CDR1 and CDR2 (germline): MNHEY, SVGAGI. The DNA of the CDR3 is TGTGCCAGCGGGAGGGAGCGGGAAAAGTTCTTC. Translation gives CASGREREKFF.